The entry that follows covers one TCR beta chain sequence. These data belong to a study of T cell responses to AZD1222 COVID-19 vaccine. Assay used: immunoSEQ multiplex PCR; TCRdb lists only in-frame clones, some missing. This sample has roughly 200,000 clones, with approximately 92% found just once. The input for sequencing was peripheral blood, taken 28 days after the second dose of the MenACWY control vaccine. The clonotype was recovered from an adult who received the MenACWY meningococcal vaccine as a control.

The CDR3 DNA is TGCGCCAGCAGCTTGGGACGGGTGGGATCCTACGAGCAGTACTTC. Residues: CASSLGRVGSYEQYF. V gene TRBV5-1 combines with J gene TRBJ2-7; no firm D call. The CDR3 is 15 amino acids. Trimming took 0 bases from V and 1 from J, leaving 11 bases between them. Germline CDR1 and CDR2: SGHRS and YFSETQ.